The next 3 T cell receptor beta chains were all read from a single sample in a study of T-cell memory formation after mild COVID-19. TCRdb called the 5' RACE reads again in MiXCR, with one record for every CDR3 protein. The data show 550,000 to 700,000 distinct CDR3 sequences, approximately 19% seen once. Sequenced material: PBMCs or a T cell subset sorted from them (not recorded which). The receptors come from an adult woman who had mild COVID-19 (a few samples of this study predate the infection). Cell type and time point are not known.

V gene TRBV15 combines with J gene TRBJ2-5; D is ambiguous. Trimming took off 4 bases at V and 3 bases at J, with 9 bases between the two ends. Germline-derived CDR1 and CDR2 are LNHNV and YYDKDF (reference sequence). There are 13 residues in the CDR3. CDR3 amino acids: CATSNGPEETQYF. Written as DNA, the CDR3 is TGTGCCACCAGCAATGGGCCTGAAGAGACCCAGTACTTC.

The chain has TRBV5-6 and TRBJ1-1; TRBD1 matches 9 bases. V shed 0 bases, J shed 2 bases, and the junction held 5 bases outside the gene matches. The CDR3 contains 16 residues. CDR1 and CDR2 (germline): SGHDT, YYEEEE. The CDR3 spells CASSLETGGTNTEAFF. CDR3 nucleotide sequence: TGTGCCAGCAGCTTGGAGACAGGGGGTACCAACACTGAAGCTTTCTTT.

The J gene is TRBJ2-3, the V gene TRBV12-3 or TRBV12-4; D possibly corresponds to TRBD2 (7 bases). The germline V and J ends were trimmed by 3 bases and 3 bases, with 13 bases remaining between them. This CDR3 region has 15 residues. CDR3 DNA sequence: TGTGCCAGCAGTTTCGGGGGGCCTGGTACAGATACGCAGTATTTT. Encoded protein: CASSFGGPGTDTQYF.